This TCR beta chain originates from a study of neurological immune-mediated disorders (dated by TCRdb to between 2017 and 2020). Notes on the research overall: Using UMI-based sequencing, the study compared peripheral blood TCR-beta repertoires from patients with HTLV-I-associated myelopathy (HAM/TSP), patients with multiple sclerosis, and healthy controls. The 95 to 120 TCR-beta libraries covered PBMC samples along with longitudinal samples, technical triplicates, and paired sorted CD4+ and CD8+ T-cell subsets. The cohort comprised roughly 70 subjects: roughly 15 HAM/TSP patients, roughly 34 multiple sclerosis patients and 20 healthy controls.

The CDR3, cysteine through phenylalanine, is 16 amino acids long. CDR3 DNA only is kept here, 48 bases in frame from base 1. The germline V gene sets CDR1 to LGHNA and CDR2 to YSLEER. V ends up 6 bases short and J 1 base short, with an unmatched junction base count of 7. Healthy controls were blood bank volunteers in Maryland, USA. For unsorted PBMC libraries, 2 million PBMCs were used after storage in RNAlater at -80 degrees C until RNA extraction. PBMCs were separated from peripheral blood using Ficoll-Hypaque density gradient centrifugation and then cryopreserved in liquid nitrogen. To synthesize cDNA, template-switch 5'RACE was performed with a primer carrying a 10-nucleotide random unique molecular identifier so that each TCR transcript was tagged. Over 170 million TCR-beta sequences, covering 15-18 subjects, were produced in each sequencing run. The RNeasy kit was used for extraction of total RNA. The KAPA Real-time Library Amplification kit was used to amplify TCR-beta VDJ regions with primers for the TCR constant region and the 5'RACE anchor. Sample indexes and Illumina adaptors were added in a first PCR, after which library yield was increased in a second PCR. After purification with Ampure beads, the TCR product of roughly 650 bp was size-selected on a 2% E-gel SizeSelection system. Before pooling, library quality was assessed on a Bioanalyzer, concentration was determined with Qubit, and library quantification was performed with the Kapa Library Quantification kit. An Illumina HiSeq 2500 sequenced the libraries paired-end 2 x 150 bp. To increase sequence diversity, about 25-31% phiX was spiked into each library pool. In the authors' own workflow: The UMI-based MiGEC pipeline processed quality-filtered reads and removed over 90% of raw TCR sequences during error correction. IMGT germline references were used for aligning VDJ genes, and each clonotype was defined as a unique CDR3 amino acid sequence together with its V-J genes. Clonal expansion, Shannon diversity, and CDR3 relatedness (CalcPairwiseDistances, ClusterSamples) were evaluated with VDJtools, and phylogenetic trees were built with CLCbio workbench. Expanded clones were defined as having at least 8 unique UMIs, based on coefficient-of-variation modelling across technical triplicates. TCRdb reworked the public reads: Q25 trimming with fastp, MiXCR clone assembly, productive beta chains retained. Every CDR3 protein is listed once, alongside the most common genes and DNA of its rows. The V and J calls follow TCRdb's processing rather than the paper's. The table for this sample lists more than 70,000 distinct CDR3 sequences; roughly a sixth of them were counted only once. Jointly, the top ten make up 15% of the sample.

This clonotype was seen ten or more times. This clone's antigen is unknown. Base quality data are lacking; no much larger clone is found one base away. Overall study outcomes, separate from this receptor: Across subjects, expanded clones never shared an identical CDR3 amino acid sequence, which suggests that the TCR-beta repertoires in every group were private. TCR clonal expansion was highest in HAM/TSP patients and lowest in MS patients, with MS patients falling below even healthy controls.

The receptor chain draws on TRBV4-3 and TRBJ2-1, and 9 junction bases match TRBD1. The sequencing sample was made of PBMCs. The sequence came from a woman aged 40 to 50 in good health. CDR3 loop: CASRWVGTGSYNEQFF. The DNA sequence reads TGCGCCAGCAGATGGGTCGGGACAGGGTCCTACAATGAGCAGTTCTTC.